This is a list of T cell receptor beta chains from one sample in a study of blood T cell repertoires in COVID-19. Clones were read by immunoSEQ multiplex PCR, and TCRdb kept only the in-frame ones, dropping some. Of roughly 130,000 clones listed, approximately 83% are singletons. The sequencing sample was made of peripheral blood. Receptors originate from a woman older than 75 with acute or convalescent COVID-19. Both conserved end residues are part of each CDR3. D genes are given only for firm matches. Part of the rows lack a size; the others show once, few, many or a class for expanded clones.

DNA,CDR3,size,V,D,J
TGCGCCACCACCCCTCGGGTGTTTCGGTATGGCTACACCTTC,CATTPRVFRYGYTF,.,TRBV10-1,.,TRBJ1-2
TGTGCCAGCAGCGCCCAGGGGACACTTCAGACCCAGTACTTC,CASSAQGTLQTQYF,once,TRBV5-4,.,TRBJ2-5
TGTGCCACCAGCAGAGATCGGTTCTCTGGAAACACCATATATTTT,CATSRDRFSGNTIYF,.,TRBV15,.,TRBJ1-3
TGTGCCAGCAGCGTAGGGGGACAGTATGGCTACACCTTC,CASSVGGQYGYTF,.,TRBV9,TRBD1,TRBJ1-2
TGTGCCAGCTCACCCGTACAAATCGGGGGGGCAAATCAGCCCCAGCATTTT,CASSPVQIGGANQPQHF,.,TRBV18,.,TRBJ1-5
TGTGCCTGGAAAAAGGTAACGAGGGCTGAAGCTTTCTTT,CAWKKVTRAEAFF,.,TRBV30,.,TRBJ1-1
TGTGCCAGCAGCTTAGTCGGTGAAAAACTGTTTTTT,CASSLVGEKLFF,.,TRBV7-9,.,TRBJ1-4
TGCGCCAGCAGCCAAGGGCTACTAGCGGGGGTTGAGCAGTTCTTC,CASSQGLLAGVEQFF,.,TRBV4-3,TRBD2,TRBJ2-1
TGTGCCAGCAGACTAGCGGGGGGGCCGTCCGAGCAGTACTTC,CASRLAGGPSEQYF,once,TRBV27,TRBD2,TRBJ2-7
TGTGCCACCAGCAGAGAGCAGGGGTCTTCCTACGAGCAGTACTTC,CATSREQGSSYEQYF,.,TRBV15,.,TRBJ2-7
TGTGCCAGCTCGGAACAGAGCTCCTACAATGAGCAGTTCTTC,CASSEQSSYNEQFF,.,TRBV18,.,TRBJ2-1
TGTGCCAGCACCAACAGGGGGCTCGGTACCTTC,CASTNRGLGTF,few,TRBV6-6,TRBD1,TRBJ1-2
TGTGCCTGGAGTCGGACAGGGGGTCAATCAAGGCCCCAGCATTTT,CAWSRTGGQSRPQHF,.,TRBV30,TRBD1,TRBJ1-5
TGCAGCGTTGTTGCGGGGAATTCACCCCTCCACTTT,CSVVAGNSPLHF,.,TRBV29-1,.,TRBJ1-6
TGTGCCACCAGCAGACCTGGAGGGACAGTTAACAATGAGCAGTTCTTC,CATSRPGGTVNNEQFF,.,TRBV15,.,TRBJ2-1
TGTGCCAGCAGAGTAGACCTAGCGGGCACCACAGATACGCAGTATTTT,CASRVDLAGTTDTQYF,once,TRBV7-8,TRBD2,TRBJ2-3
TGTGCCAGTAGTGGAGGGTGGCAGGCGCTGAACACTGAAGCTTTCTTT,CASSGGWQALNTEAFF,.,TRBV19,.,TRBJ1-1